This T cell receptor beta chain was observed in a study of Ad26.COV2.S vaccination and SARS-CoV-2 variants. Regarding the study as a whole: Substantial response breadth was reportedly seen for spike-specific CD8+ and CD4+ T cells after vaccination.

Comment on this clone: As yet, its antigen is unknown.

This CDR3 region has 15 residues. Losses at the gene ends were 5 bases for V and 4 bases for J; bases not matched to a gene: 7. From germline, CDR1 is SGHVS and CDR2 FQNEAQ. The data were produced by immunoSEQ multiplex PCR, yet TCRdb's version contains in-frame clones alone and is incomplete. Found here are approximately 480,000 clones, roughly 89% of them singletons; the top ten hold roughly 13%. Documented treatment: about 20 received Ad26.COV2.S at low or high dose, single or two shots; several received placebo; per-sample allocation not given. The samples were gathered on day 63 after the first injection of vaccine or placebo.

This receptor was identified in a person between 18 and 60 years old who received the Ad26.COV2.S COVID-19 vaccine or a placebo. The J gene is TRBJ1-1, the V gene TRBV7-8; TRBD1 agrees at 10 bases. The sequences come from peripheral blood, collected in a trial of Ad26.COV2.S vaccine versus placebo. CDR3: CASSHRDRGVTEAFF. CDR3 sequence (DNA): TGTGCCAGCAGCCACCGGGACAGGGGTGTCACTGAAGCTTTCTTT.